Below are 20 T cell receptor beta chains sequenced from a single sample in a study of chemoradiotherapy in HPV16-positive cancers. Using immunoSEQ multiplex PCR, the repertoire was profiled, and TCRdb retains in-frame clones only, with some absent. The sample lists approximately 58,000 clones, about nine tenths seen once, with around 3.3% in the top ten. The sample in question was blood, obtained from a patient who underwent chemoradiotherapy. These receptor sequences come from a human donor with HPV-associated anogenital cancer.

The gene calls are TRBV29-1 and TRBJ2-5, with 8 bases aligning to TRBD2. V lost 4 bases to trimming and J lost 2 bases; unmatched junction nucleotides: 3. Germline V gives CDR1 SQVTM, CDR2 ANQGSEA. This CDR3 spans 13 amino acids. The CDR3 reads CSVGAGAQETQYF. CDR3 DNA sequence: TGCAGCGTTGGAGCGGGGGCACAAGAGACCCAGTACTTC.

Here the CDR3 DNA reads TGTGCCAGCAGCTTTGGGGTCCGGGAGGGCAATGAAGCTTTCTTT. Translating gives CASSFGVREGNEAFF. The J gene is TRBJ1-1, the V gene TRBV5-5; D unclear. CDR1 is SGHKS, CDR2 YYEKEE, per germline (reference sequence). The CDR3 is 15 amino acids. The V and J ends lost 2 bases and 7 bases respectively, with 18 bases between them. Based on the CDR3 plus reference TRBV5-5 and TRBJ1-1, the full variable domain is DAGVTQSPTHLIKTRGQQVTLRCSPISGHKSVSWYQQVLGQGPQFIFQYYEKEERGRGNFPDRFSARQFPNYSSELNVNALLLGDSALYLCASSFGVREGNEAFFGQGTRLTVV.

The sample holds one count of this clone. The V gene is TRBV6-5, the J gene TRBJ1-3; D is uncertain. V shed 0 bases and J shed 0 bases, with 9 bases lying between them. The CDR3 has 16 amino acids. CDR1 and CDR2 from the germline V gene are MNHEY and SVGAGI. The CDR3 loop reads CASSYSWPNSGNTIYF. CDR3 nucleotide sequence: TGTGCCAGCAGTTACTCGTGGCCCAACTCTGGAAACACCATATATTTT.

V usage is TRBV6-4 and J usage is TRBJ1-6; tentative D call: TRBD1 (6 bases). The CDR3 extends over 15 amino acids. Germline V CDR1 and CDR2: MRHNA, SNTAGT. Deletions cut 3 bases from V and 5 bases from J, with 11 bases between. DNA for the CDR3: TGTGCCAGCAGTGAGACAGGTGGTAATAATTCACCCCTCCACTTT. Its protein product is CASSETGGNNSPLHF.

The chain recombines TRBV6-1 with TRBJ2-3; perhaps TRBD1 as D (7 bases). Germline V gene lookup returns CDR1 MNHNS and CDR2 SASEGT. The V gene lost 0 bases and the J gene lost 6 bases, with 16 bases spanning the gap. The CDR3 sequence is 16 residues long. Here the CDR3 DNA reads TGTGCCAGCAGTGAAGCGGGCAGGGGGGTGTCGGATACGCAGTATTTT. Its translation: CASSEAGRGVSDTQYF.

The chain has TRBV19 and TRBJ1-5; possibly TRBD1 for D (6 bases). This CDR3 has 16 amino acids. V was pared by 1 base and J by 2 bases, with 12 bases between. The germline gives CDR1 LNHDA, CDR2 SQIVND (reference sequence). In DNA form, the CDR3 reads TGTGCCAGTAGTATAGTTGCAGGGGCGGGCAATCAGCCCCAGCATTTT. Its protein product is CASSIVAGAGNQPQHF.

The chain combines TRBV30 with TRBJ2-7; TRBD1 might be the D (6 bases). The CDR3 extends over 13 amino acids. The V end was cut by 1 base, the J end by 0 bases, with 7 bases between. Germline V gene sequence: CDR1 GTSNPN, CDR2 SVGIG (reference sequence). The CDR3 region is CAWSGTVSYEQYF. In DNA, the CDR3 is TGTGCCTGGAGTGGGACAGTCTCCTACGAGCAGTACTTC.

The chain has TRBV2 and TRBJ1-6; a possible D gene is TRBD1 (6 bases). V lost 8 bases, J lost 10 bases, and 21 bases lay in between. Germline CDR1 is SNHLY and CDR2 is FYNNEI. The length of the CDR3 is 15 residues. CDR3 sequence reads: CASGSRGGRGSPLHF. The CDR3 nucleotides read TGTGCCAGCGGGTCCCGGGGGGGCCGCGGATCACCCCTCCACTTT.

J is TRBJ1-6 and V is TRBV30; the match to TRBD1 covers 11 bases. Unmatched junction bases numbered 6, after V lost 7 bases and J lost 10 bases. This CDR3 region has 13 residues. CDR1 and CDR2 (germline): GTSNPN, SVGIG (reference sequence). The CDR3 loop is CAFGTGGSSPLHF. The CDR3 DNA sequence: TGTGCCTTCGGGACAGGGGGGAGCTCACCCCTCCACTTT.

The genes are TRBV11-2 and TRBJ1-6; maybe TRBD1 (6 bases). CDR1 and CDR2 from the germline V gene are SGHAT and FQNNGV. This CDR3 has 15 amino acids. Trimming removed 5 bases from V and 7 bases from J, with 15 bases in between. CDR3 sequence (DNA): TGTGCCAGCAGCATGACCGGGACACCAAATTCACCCCTCCACTTT. Translating it yields CASSMTGTPNSPLHF. The whole variable domain, remainder taken from reference TRBV11-2 and TRBJ1-6, is EAGVAQSPRYKIIEKRQSVAFWCNPISGHATLYWYQQILGQGPKLLIQFQNNGVVDDSQLPKDRFSAERLKGVDSTLKIQPAKLEDSAVYLCASSMTGTPNSPLHFGNGTRLTVT.

The V call is TRBV30, the J call TRBJ1-1; 11 positions match TRBD1. V trimming: 2 bases; J trimming: 5 bases; junction bases outside the gene matches: 4. Germline V gene sequence: CDR1 GTSNPN, CDR2 SVGIG (reference sequence). The CDR3 loop spans 14 amino acids. The CDR3 DNA sequence: TGTGCCTGGAGTAAGGGACAGGGGGAGACTGAAGCTTTCTTT. Translated, it gives CAWSKGQGETEAFF.

The sample holds one count of this clone. The rearrangement links TRBV5-1 to TRBJ2-5, with D tentatively TRBD1 (5 bases). Deletions cut 5 bases from V and 4 bases from J, with 9 bases between. In germline, CDR1 is SGHRS, CDR2 YFSETQ. The CDR3 is 12 residues long. In DNA form, the CDR3 reads TGCGCCAGCAGTCCCACAGGAGAGACCCAGTACTTC. It translates to CASSPTGETQYF.

The rearrangement uses TRBV18 and TRBJ1-2; 7 nucleotides align to TRBD1. Germline loops: CDR1 KGHSH, CDR2 LQKENI. The ends lost 1 base at V and 8 bases at J; junction bases unmatched: 10. The CDR3 has 15 residues. CDR3 sequence (DNA): TGTGCCAGCTCACCACGACAGGGTCCTGGGGGGGGCTACACCTTC. Protein: CASSPRQGPGGGYTF.

The chain recombines TRBV5-6 with TRBJ1-4, with a weak D call TRBD1 (6 bases). With 5 bases removed from V and 2 bases from J, the gap between germline ends came to 10 bases. The length of the CDR3 is 14 residues. The germline V gene encodes CDR1 SGHDT and CDR2 YYEEEE. DNA of the CDR3: TGTGCCAGCAGTTTTCAGGGGACTAATGAAAAACTGTTTTTT. Translating gives CASSFQGTNEKLFF.

In nucleotides, the CDR3 is TGTGCCACCAGCAGAGATCGAACTTGGCTAGACAGTATAGATACGCAGTATTTT. Translation gives CATSRDRTWLDSIDTQYF. The rearrangement joins TRBV15 to TRBJ2-3, with D tentatively TRBD1 (5 bases). The CDR3 is 18 amino acids. The V end lost 0 bases, the J end lost 5 bases, and 21 bases lay between the germline ends. Germline CDR1 and CDR2: LNHNV and YYDKDF (reference sequence).

This clone was picked up one time. The rearrangement links TRBV7-2 to TRBJ2-1; TRBD1 is a possible D gene (6 bases). The V end was cut by 1 base, the J end by 5 bases, with 9 bases between. CDR1 SGHTA and CDR2 FQGNSA come from the germline V gene. This CDR3 is 14 amino acids long. The DNA for the CDR3 is TGTGCCAGCAGCTTAGGCTACAGGGACAATGAGCAGTTCTTC. Amino acid sequence: CASSLGYRDNEQFF.

This clone occurred once. This sequence joins TRBV18 and TRBJ1-1, with 9 nucleotides matching TRBD1. V shed 3 bases and J 0 bases; nucleotides not matched to a gene: 8. The CDR3 length is 17 residues. Germline lookup yields CDR1 KGHSH and CDR2 LQKENI. This CDR3 reads CASSPSGTGYLNTEAFF. The CDR3 DNA is TGTGCCAGCTCACCTTCCGGGACAGGGTACTTGAACACTGAAGCTTTCTTT.

Here the CDR3 reads CASSQDSGQGGSPLHF. The CDR3 DNA reads TGTGCCAGCAGCCAAGATTCAGGACAGGGTGGTTCACCCCTCCACTTT. This rearrangement joins TRBV14 to TRBJ1-6; 8 bases line up with TRBD1. This CDR3 region has 16 residues. V trimming: 0 bases; J trimming: 9 bases; junction bases outside the gene matches: 7. The germline gives CDR1 SGHDN, CDR2 FVKESK.

The chain links TRBV19 to TRBJ2-4; no clear D. CDR3 length: 17 amino acids. In germline, CDR1 is LNHDA, CDR2 SQIVND (reference sequence). Deletions cut 3 bases from V and 0 bases from J, with 15 bases between. The CDR3 region is CASSIAAISVAKNIQYF. The CDR3 coding sequence is TGTGCCAGTAGTATCGCAGCGATTTCCGTAGCCAAAAACATTCAGTACTTC.

V is TRBV27 and J is TRBJ2-7; tentatively, D is TRBD1 or TRBD2 (5 bases each). Germline V CDR1 and CDR2: MNHEY, SMNVEV (reference sequence). The germline V and J ends were trimmed by 0 bases and 2 bases, with 14 bases remaining between them. CDR3 length equals 16 residues. In DNA form, the CDR3 reads TGTGCCAGCAGTTTATCGACCGGGACGGTTACCTACGAGCAGTACTTC. It specifies CASSLSTGTVTYEQYF.